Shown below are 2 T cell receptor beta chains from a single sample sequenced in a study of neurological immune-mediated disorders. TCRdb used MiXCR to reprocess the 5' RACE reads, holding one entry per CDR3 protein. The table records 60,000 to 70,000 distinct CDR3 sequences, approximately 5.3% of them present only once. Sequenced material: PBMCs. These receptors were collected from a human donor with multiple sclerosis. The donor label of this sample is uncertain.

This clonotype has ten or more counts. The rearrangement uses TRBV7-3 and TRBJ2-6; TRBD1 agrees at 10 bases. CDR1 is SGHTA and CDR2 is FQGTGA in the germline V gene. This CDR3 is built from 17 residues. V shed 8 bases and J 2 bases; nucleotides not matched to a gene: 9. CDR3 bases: TGTGCCAGCTCCCGACAGGGGGCCTCTGCTGGGGCCAACGTCCTGACTTTC. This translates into CASSRQGASAGANVLTF.

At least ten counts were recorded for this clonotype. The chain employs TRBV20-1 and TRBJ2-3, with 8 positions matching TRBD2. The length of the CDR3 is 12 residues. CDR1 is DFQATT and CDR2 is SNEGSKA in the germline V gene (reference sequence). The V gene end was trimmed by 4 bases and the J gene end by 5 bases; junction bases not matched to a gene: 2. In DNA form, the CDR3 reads TGCAGTGCTAACGGGGGGGGAGATACGCAGTATTTT. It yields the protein CSANGGGDTQYF.